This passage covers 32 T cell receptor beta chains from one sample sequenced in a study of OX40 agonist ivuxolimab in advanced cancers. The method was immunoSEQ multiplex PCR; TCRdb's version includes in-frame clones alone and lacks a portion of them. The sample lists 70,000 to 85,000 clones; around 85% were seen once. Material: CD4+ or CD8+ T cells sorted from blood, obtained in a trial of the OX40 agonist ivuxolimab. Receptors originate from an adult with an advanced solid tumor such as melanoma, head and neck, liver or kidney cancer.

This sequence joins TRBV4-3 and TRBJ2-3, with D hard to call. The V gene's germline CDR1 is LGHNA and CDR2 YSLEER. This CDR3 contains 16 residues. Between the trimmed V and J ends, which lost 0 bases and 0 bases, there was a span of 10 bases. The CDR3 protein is CASSQDVGSSTDTQYF. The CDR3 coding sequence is TGCGCCAGCAGCCAAGATGTAGGTTCTAGCACAGATACGCAGTATTTT.

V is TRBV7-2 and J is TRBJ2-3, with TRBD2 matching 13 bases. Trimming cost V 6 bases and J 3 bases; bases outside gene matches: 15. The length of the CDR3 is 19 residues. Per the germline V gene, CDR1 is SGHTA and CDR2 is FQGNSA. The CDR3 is CASSFTTVLAGGPTDTQYF. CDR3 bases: TGTGCCAGCAGTTTCACAACGGTACTAGCGGGGGGGCCTACAGATACGCAGTATTTT.

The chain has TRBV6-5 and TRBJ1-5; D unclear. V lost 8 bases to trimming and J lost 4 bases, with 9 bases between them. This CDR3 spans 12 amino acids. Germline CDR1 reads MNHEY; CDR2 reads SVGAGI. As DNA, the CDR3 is TGTGCCAGCTCCGAAGGGAATCAGCCCCAGCATTTT. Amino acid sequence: CASSEGNQPQHF.

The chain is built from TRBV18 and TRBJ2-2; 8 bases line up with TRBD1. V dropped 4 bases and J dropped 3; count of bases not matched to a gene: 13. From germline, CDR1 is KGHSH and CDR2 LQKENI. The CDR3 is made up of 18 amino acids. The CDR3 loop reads CASSLTTGVTAYTGELFF. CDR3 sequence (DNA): TGTGCCAGCTCACTGACGACAGGGGTAACGGCGTACACCGGGGAGCTGTTTTTT.

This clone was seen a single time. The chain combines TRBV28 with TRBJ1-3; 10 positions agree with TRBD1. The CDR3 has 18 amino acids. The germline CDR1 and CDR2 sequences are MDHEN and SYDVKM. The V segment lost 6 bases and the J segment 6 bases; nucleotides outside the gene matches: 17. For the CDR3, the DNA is TGTGCCAGCAGCCAAATCCTCGGGACAGGGGTTGGAAAAAACACCATATATTTT. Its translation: CASSQILGTGVGKNTIYF.

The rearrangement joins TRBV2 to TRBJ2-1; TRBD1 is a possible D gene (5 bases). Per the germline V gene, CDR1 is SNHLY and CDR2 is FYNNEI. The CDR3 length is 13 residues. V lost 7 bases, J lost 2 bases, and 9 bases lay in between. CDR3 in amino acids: CASTGITYNEQFF. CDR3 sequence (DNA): TGTGCCAGCACAGGGATCACCTACAATGAGCAGTTCTTC.

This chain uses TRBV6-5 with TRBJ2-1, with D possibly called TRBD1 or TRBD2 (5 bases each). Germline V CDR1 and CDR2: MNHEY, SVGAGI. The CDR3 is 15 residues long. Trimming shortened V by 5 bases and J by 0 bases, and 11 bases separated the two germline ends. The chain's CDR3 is CASSAEGSSYNEQFF. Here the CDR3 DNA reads TGTGCCAGCAGTGCCGAGGGGAGCTCCTACAATGAGCAGTTCTTC.

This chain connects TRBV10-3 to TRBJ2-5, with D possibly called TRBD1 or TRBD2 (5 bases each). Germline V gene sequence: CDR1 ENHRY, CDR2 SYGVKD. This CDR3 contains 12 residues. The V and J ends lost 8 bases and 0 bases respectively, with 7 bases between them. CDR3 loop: CAIGTYQETQYF. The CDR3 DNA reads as TGTGCCATCGGGACGTACCAAGAGACCCAGTACTTC.

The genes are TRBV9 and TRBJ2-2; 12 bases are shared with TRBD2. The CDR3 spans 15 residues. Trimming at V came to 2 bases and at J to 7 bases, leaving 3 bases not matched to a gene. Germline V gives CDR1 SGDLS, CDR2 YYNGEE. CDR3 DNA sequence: TGTGCCAGCAGCGTCCTAGCGGGAGGGCGCGGGGAGCTGTTTTTT. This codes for CASSVLAGGRGELFF.

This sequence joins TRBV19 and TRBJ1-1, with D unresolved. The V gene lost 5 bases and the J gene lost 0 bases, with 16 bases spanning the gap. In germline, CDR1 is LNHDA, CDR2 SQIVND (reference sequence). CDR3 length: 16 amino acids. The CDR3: CASSDLGRWLNTEAFF. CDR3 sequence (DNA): TGTGCCAGTAGTGACCTTGGTAGGTGGCTGAACACTGAAGCTTTCTTT.

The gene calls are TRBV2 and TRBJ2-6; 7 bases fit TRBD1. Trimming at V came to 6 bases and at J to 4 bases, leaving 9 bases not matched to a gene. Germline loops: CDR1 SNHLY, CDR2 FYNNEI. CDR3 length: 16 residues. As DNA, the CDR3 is TGTGCCAGCAGAGGACAGGCCATCTGGGGGGCCAACGTCCTGACTTTC. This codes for CASRGQAIWGANVLTF. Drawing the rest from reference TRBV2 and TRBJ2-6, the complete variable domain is EPEVTQTPSHQVTQMGQEVILRCVPISNHLYFYWYRQILGQKVEFLVSFYNNEISEKSEIFDDQFSVERPDGSNFTLKIRSTKLEDSAMYFCASRGQAIWGANVLTFGAGSRLTVL.

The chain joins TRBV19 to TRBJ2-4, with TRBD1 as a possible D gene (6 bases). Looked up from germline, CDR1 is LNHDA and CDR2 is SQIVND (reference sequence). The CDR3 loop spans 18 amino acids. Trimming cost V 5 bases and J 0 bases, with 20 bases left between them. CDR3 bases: TGTGCCAGTAGTCCACTCGGACAGACCTTCTTAGCCAAAAACATTCAGTACTTC. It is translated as CASSPLGQTFLAKNIQYF.

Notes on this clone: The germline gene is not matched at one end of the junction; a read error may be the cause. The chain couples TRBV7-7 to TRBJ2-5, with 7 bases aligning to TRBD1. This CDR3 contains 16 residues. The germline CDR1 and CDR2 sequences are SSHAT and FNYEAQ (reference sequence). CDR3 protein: CASSLYPDRAQETQYF. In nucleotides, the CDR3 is TGTGCTAGCAGCTTATATCCCGACAGGGCGCAAGAGACCCAGTACTTC.

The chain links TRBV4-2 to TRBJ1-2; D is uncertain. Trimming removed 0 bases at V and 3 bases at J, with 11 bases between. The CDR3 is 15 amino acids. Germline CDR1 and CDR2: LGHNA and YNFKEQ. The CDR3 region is CASSQDQPAHYGYTF. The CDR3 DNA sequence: TGTGCCAGCAGCCAAGATCAACCAGCCCACTATGGCTACACCTTC.

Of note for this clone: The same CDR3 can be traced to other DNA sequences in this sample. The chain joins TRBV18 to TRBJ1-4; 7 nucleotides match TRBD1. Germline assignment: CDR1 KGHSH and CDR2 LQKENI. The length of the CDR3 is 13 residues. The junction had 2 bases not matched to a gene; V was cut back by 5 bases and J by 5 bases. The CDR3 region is CASSTDRNEKLFF. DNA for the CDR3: TGTGCCAGCTCAACGGACAGGAATGAAAAACTGTTTTTT. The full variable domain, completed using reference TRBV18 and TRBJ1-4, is NAGVMQNPRHLVRRRGQEARLRCSPMKGHSHVYWYRQLPEEGLKFMVYLQKENIIDESGMPKERFSAEFPKEGPSILRIQQVVRGDSAAYFCASSTDRNEKLFFGSGTQLSVL.

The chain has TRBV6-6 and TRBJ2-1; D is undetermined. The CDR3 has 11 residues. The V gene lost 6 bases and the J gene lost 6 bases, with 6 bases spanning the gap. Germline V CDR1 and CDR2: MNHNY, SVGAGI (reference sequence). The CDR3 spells CASSPVNEQFF. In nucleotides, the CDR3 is TGTGCCAGCAGCCCTGTCAATGAGCAGTTCTTC.

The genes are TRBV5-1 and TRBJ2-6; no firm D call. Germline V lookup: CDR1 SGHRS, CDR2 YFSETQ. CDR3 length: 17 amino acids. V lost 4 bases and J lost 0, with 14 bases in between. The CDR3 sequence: CASSAVGSSSGANVLTF. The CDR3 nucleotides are TGCGCCAGCAGCGCAGTGGGATCAAGCTCTGGGGCCAACGTCCTGACTTTC.

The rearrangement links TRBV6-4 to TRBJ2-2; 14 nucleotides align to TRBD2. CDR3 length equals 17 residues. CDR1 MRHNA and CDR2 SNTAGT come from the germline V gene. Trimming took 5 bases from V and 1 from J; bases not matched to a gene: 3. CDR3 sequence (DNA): TGTGCCAGCAGTACCGGACTAGCGGGAGGGAACACCGGGGAGCTGTTTTTT. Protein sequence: CASSTGLAGGNTGELFF.

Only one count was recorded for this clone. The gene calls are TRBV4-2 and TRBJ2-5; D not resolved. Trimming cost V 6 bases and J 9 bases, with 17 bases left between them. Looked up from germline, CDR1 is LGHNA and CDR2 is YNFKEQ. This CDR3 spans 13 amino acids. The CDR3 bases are TGTGCCAGCAGTTCCGGTGGCTTGATTCCCCAGTACTTC. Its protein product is CASSSGGLIPQYF.

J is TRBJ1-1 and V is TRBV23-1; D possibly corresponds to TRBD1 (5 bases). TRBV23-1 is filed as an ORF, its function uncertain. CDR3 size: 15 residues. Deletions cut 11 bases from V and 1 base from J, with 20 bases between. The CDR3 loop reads CARREGSRRNTEAFF. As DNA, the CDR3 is TGCGCCCGTCGCGAGGGGAGCCGGAGGAACACTGAAGCTTTCTTT.

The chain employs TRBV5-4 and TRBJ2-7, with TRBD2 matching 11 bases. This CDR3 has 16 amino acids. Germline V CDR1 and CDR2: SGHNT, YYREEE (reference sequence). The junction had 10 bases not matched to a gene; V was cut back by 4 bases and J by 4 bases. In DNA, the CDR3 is TGTGCCAGCAGCCCCCCAGGAGCTAGCGGGAGGTACGAGCAGTACTTC. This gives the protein CASSPPGASGRYEQYF.

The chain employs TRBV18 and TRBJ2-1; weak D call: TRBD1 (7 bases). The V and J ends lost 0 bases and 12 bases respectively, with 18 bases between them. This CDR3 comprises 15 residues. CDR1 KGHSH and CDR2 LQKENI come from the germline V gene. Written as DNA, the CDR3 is TGTGCCAGCTCACCACCTGGACAGGAGGCGGGGAGGCAGTTCTTC. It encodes CASSPPGQEAGRQFF.

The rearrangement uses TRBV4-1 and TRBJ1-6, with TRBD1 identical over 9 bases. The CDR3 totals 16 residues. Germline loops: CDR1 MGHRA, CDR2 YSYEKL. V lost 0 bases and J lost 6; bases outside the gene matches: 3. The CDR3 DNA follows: TGCGCCAGCAGCCAAGATCGGGACAGGGTTAATTCACCCCTCCACTTT. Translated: CASSQDRDRVNSPLHF.

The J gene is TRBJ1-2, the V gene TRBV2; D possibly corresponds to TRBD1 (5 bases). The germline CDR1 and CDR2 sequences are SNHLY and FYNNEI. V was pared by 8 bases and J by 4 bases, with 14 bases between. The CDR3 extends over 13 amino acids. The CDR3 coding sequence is TGTGCCAGCGGCAGGGAGTATGGCTATGGCTACACCTTC. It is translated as CASGREYGYGYTF.

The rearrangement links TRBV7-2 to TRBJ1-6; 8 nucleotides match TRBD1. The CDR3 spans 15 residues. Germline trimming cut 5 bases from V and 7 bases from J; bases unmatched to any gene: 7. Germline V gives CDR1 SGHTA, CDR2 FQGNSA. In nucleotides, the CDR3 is TGTGCCAGCAGCCTGACAGGGGCGGCGAATTCACCCCTCCACTTT. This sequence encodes CASSLTGAANSPLHF.

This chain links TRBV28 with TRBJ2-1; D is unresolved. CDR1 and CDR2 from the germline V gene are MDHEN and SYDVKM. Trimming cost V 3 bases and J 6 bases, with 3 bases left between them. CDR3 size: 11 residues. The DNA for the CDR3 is TGTGCCAGCAGTTTCCGCAATGAGCAGTTCTTC. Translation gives CASSFRNEQFF.

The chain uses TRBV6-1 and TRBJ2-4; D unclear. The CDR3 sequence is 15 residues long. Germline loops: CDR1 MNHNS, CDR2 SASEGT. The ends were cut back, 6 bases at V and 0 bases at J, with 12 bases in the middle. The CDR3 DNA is TGTGCCAGCAGAAAGGGTATCGAAGCCAAAAACATTCAGTACTTC. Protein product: CASRKGIEAKNIQYF.

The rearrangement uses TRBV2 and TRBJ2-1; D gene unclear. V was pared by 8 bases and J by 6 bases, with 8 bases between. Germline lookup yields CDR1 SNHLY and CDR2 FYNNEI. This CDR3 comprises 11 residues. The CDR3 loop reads CASLLLNEQFF. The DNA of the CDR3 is TGTGCCAGCCTGCTCCTCAATGAGCAGTTCTTC.

In DNA form, the CDR3 reads TGTGCCAGCAGTGAACTTACAGGGGGCAGGTACAATGAGCAGTTCTTC. It is translated as CASSELTGGRYNEQFF. This chain uses TRBV25-1 with TRBJ2-1; 9 bases map to TRBD1. V lost 2 bases, J lost 4 bases, and 6 bases stayed unmatched. CDR1 and CDR2 from the germline V gene are MGHDK and SYGVNS. This CDR3 has 16 residues. The full variable domain, its missing parts supplied by reference TRBV25-1 and TRBJ2-1, is EADIYQTPRYLVIGTGKKITLECSQTMGHDKMYWYQQDPGMELHLIHYSYGVNSTEKGDLSSESTVSRIRTEHFPLTLESARPSHTSQYLCASSELTGGRYNEQFFGPGTRLTVL.

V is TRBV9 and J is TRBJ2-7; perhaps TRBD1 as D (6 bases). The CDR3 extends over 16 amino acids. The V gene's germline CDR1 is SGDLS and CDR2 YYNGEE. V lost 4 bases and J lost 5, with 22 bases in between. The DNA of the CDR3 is TGTGCCAGCAGCCCCACAGGGATCAACGCCCGGAACGAGCAGTACTTC. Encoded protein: CASSPTGINARNEQYF.

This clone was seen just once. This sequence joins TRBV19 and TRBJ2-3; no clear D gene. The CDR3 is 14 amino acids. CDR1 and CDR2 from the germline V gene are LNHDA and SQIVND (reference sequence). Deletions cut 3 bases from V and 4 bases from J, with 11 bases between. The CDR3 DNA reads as TGTGCCAGTAGTATTGTGTCCCGGTCAGATACGCAGTATTTT. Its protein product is CASSIVSRSDTQYF.

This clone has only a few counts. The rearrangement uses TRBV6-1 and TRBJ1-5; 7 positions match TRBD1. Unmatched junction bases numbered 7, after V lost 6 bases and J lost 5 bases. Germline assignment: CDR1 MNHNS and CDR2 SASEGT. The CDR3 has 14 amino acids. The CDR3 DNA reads TGTGCCAGCAGACAGACAGGGACTCATCAGCCCCAGCATTTT. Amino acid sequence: CASRQTGTHQPQHF.